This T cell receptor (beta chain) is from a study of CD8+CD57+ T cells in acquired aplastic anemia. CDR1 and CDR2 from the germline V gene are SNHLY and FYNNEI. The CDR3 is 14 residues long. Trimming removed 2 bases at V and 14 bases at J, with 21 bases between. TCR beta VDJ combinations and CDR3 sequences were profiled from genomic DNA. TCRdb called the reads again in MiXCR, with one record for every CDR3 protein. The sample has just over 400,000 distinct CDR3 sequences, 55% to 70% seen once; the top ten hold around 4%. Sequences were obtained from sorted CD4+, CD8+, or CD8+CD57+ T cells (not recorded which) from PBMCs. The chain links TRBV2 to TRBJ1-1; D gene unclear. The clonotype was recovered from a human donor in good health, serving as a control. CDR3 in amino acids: CASSEPGKNTYTFF. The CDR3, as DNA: TGTGCCAGCAGTGAACCGGGGAAGAACACCTACACCTTCTTT.